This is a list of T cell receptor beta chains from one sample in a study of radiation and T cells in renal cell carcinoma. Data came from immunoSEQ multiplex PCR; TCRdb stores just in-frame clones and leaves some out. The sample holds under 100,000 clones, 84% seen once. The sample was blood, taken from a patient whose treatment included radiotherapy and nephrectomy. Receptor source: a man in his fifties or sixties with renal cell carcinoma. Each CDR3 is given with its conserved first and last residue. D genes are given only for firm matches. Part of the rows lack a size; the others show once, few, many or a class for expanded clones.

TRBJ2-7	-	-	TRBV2	CASSVVGRSSYEQYF	TGTGCCAGCAGTGTAGTGGGGAGGAGCTCCTACGAGCAGTACTTC
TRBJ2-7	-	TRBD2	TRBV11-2	CASSLGSAGGTYEQYF	TGTGCCAGCAGCTTAGGCTCCGCGGGAGGGACCTACGAGCAGTACTTC
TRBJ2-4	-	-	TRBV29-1	CSVESVAKNIQYF	TGCAGCGTTGAATCGGTAGCCAAAAACATTCAGTACTTC
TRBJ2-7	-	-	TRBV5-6	CASSYSGAGSYEQYF	TGTGCCAGCAGCTATTCGGGGGCGGGCTCCTACGAGCAGTACTTC
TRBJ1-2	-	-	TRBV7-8	CASSLAPGSGYTF	TGTGCCAGCAGCTTAGCGCCTGGCAGCGGCTACACCTTC
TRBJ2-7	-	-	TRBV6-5	CASSYKGTVSYEQYF	TGTGCCAGCAGTTACAAGGGAACCGTCTCCTACGAGCAGTACTTC
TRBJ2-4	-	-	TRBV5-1	CASSLEGSVAKNIQYF	TGCGCCAGCAGCTTGGAAGGTTCCGTAGCCAAAAACATTCAGTACTTC
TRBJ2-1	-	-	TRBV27	CASSPRMTPFNEQFF	TGTGCCAGCAGTCCCCGGATGACCCCGTTCAATGAGCAGTTCTTC
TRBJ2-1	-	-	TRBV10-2	CASSESRSYNEQFF	TGCGCCAGCAGTGAGTCGCGCTCCTACAATGAGCAGTTCTTC
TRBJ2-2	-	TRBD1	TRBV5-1	CASSGEGADTGELFF	TGCGCCAGCAGCGGAGAGGGGGCGGACACCGGGGAGCTGTTTTTT
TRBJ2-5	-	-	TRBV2	CASRSPITLETQYF	TGTGCCAGCAGGAGTCCGATAACCCTTGAGACCCAGTACTTC
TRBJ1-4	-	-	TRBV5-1	CASSLSGNEKLFF	TGCGCCAGCAGCTTGTCCGGTAATGAAAAACTGTTTTTT
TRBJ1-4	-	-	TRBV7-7	CASSPNREKLFF	TGTGCCAGCAGCCCCAATAGAGAAAAACTGTTTTTT
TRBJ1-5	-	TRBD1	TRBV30	CAWSVVRQGTRHSNQPQHF	TGTGCCTGGAGTGTCGTACGACAGGGAACTCGGCATAGCAATCAGCCCCAGCATTTT
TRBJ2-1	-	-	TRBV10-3	CAINQAGDNEQFF	TGTGCCATCAATCAAGCGGGTGACAATGAGCAGTTCTTC
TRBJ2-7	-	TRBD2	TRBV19	CASTQGLAGDGGEQYF	TGTGCCAGTACCCAGGGACTAGCGGGAGATGGTGGCGAGCAGTACTTC
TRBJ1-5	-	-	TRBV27	CASSPRTSLSYSNQPQHF	TGTGCCAGCAGTCCGAGGACATCCTTGTCTTATAGCAATCAGCCCCAGCATTTT
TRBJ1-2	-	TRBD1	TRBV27	CASSPYTLAGTGGGNYGYTF	TGTGCCAGCAGTCCATATACCCTCGCCGGGACAGGGGGCGGGAACTATGGCTACACCTTC
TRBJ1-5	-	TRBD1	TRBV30	CAWSAGTGSPINQPQHF	TGTGCCTGGAGTGCCGGGACAGGGTCCCCTATCAATCAGCCCCAGCATTTT
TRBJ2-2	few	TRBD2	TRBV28	CASSQPGGSDTGELFF	TGTGCCAGCAGTCAACCGGGAGGTTCAGACACCGGGGAGCTGTTTTTT
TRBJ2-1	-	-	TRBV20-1	CSAGAFDEQFF	TGCAGTGCTGGCGCTTTCGATGAGCAGTTCTTC
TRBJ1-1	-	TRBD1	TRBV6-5	CASNKGAGRGTEAFF	TGTGCCAGCAACAAGGGGGCAGGGAGGGGCACTGAAGCTTTCTTT
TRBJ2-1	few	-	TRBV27	CASSLSAGTGHNEQFF	TGTGCCAGCAGTTTATCGGCCGGGACGGGGCACAATGAGCAGTTCTTC
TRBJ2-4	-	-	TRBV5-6	CASSPQDAKNIQYF	TGTGCCAGCAGCCCTCAGGACGCGAAAAACATTCAGTACTTC
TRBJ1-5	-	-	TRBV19	CASSSRNQPQHF	TGTGCCAGTAGTTCGCGCAATCAGCCCCAGCATTTT
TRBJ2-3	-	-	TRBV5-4	CASSLIPGFSDTQYF	TGTGCCAGCAGCTTAATTCCGGGGTTCTCAGATACGCAGTATTTT
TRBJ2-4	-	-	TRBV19	CASKERGVWNIQYF	TGTGCCAGTAAGGAACGAGGTGTTTGGAACATTCAGTACTTC
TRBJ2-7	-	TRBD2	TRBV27	CASSLTSGFGYEQYF	TGTGCCAGCAGCTTAACTAGCGGCTTTGGCTACGAGCAGTACTTC
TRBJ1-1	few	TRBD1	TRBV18	CASSRQGGNTEAFF	TGTGCCAGCTCACGCCAGGGGGGAAACACTGAAGCTTTCTTT
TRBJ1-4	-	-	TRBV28	CASSLIRALNEKLFF	TGTGCCAGCAGTTTAATCCGGGCCCTTAATGAAAAACTGTTTTTT
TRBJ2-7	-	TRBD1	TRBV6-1	CASSEYGTEKQYF	TGTGCCAGCAGTGAATATGGGACAGAGAAGCAGTACTTC
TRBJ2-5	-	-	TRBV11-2	CASSLGRKKTQYF	TGTGCCAGCAGCCTGGGTCGTAAAAAGACCCAGTACTTC
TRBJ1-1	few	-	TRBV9	CASSVAGTEAFF	TGTGCCAGCAGCGTAGCAGGGACTGAAGCTTTCTTT
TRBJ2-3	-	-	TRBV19	CASSIEQRSTDTQYF	TGTGCCAGTAGTATAGAACAACGGAGCACAGATACGCAGTATTTT
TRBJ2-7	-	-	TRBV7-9	CASSLDLLPKQYF	TGTGCCAGCAGCTTAGATCTCTTACCCAAGCAGTACTTC
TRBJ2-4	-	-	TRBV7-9	CASSLGRRAKNIQYF	TGTGCCAGCAGCTTAGGCAGGAGAGCCAAAAACATTCAGTACTTC
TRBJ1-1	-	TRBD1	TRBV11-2	CASSLERQGSYSFF	TGTGCCAGCAGCTTAGAAAGACAGGGAAGTTATTCTTTCTTT
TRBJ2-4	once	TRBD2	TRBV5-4	CASSLDGKAGRGQYF	TGTGCCAGCAGCTTAGATGGGAAAGCGGGACGTGGGCAGTACTTC
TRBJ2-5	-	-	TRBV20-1	CSAFIQETQYF	TGCAGTGCTTTCATTCAGGAGACCCAGTACTTC
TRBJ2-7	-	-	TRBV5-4	CASSSIGGYEQYF	TGTGCCAGCAGCTCGATTGGGGGCTACGAGCAGTACTTC
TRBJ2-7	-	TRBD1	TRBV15	CATSSPSGQGAYEQYF	TGTGCCACCAGCAGTCCCTCGGGACAGGGGGCTTACGAGCAGTACTTC
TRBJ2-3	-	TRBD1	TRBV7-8	CASSRTAQTGSTDTQYF	TGTGCCAGCAGCCGAACAGCCCAGACAGGGAGCACAGATACGCAGTATTTT
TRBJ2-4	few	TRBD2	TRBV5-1	CASSSISGSSDIQYF	TGCGCCAGCAGCTCCATTAGCGGGAGTAGCGACATTCAGTACTTC
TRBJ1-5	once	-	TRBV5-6	CASSEQGSGDRNTQHF	TGTGCCAGCAGCGAACAGGGTAGTGGTGATCGGAATACCCAGCATTTT
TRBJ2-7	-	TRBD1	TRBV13	CASSLGSRYPQGSYEQYF	TGTGCCAGCAGCTTGGGGTCCCGCTACCCACAGGGGAGCTACGAGCAGTACTTC
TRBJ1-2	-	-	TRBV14	CASSPTSELGFYGYTF	TGTGCCAGCAGCCCAACCAGCGAATTGGGTTTCTATGGCTACACCTTC
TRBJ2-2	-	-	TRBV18	CAAREQGSAGELFF	TGTGCCGCGCGGGAACAGGGATCCGCCGGGGAGCTGTTTTTT
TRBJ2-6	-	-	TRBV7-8	CASSLALAFRSGANVLTF	TGTGCCAGCAGCTTAGCCCTAGCCTTTCGCTCTGGGGCCAACGTCCTGACTTTC
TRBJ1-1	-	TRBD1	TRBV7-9	CASSLGGTGITEAFF	TGTGCCAGCAGCTTAGGTGGGACAGGCATTACTGAAGCTTTCTTT
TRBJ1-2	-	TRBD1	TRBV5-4	CASSLFNDRGGGYTF	TGTGCCAGCAGCTTGTTTAACGACAGGGGTGGTGGCTACACCTTC